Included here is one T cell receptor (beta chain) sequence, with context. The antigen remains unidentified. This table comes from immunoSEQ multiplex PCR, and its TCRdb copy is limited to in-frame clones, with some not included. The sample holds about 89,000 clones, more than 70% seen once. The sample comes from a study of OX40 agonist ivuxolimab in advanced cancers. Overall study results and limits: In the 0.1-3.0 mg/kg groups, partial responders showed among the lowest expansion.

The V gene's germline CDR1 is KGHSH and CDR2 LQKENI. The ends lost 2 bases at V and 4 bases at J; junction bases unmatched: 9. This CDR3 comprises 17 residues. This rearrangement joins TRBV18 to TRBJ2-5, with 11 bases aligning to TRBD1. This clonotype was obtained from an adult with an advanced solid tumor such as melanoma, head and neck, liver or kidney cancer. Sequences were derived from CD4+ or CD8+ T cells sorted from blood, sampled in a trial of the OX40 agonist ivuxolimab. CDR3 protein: CASSPLDRGLFGETQYF. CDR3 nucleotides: TGTGCCAGCTCACCATTGGACAGGGGGCTCTTTGGAGAGACCCAGTACTTC.